Following are 19 T cell receptor beta chains from one sample sequenced in a study of identical twins. TCRdb processed the 5' RACE reads anew with MiXCR; each CDR3 protein has one entry. The data contain 350,000 to 500,000 distinct CDR3 sequences, approximately 17% of them singletons. Input material: naive T cells sorted from blood. These receptor sequences come from a man aged 50-60 years in good health.

This clonotype was seen a few times. The rearrangement links TRBV30 to TRBJ1-6; the match to TRBD1 covers 7 bases. The CDR3 runs to 14 residues. V trimming: 0 bases; J trimming: 9 bases; junction bases outside the gene matches: 5. Per the germline V gene, CDR1 is GTSNPN and CDR2 is SVGIG (reference sequence). CDR3 sequence: CAWSVGGHPSPLHF. CDR3 sequence (DNA): TGTGCCTGGAGTGTAGGGGGCCACCCTTCACCCCTCCACTTT.

This clonotype was recorded many times. The V call is TRBV15, the J call TRBJ2-7, with D perhaps matching TRBD2 (6 bases). CDR3 length: 15 residues. V dropped 5 bases and J dropped 3 bases, with 17 bases sitting between them. Germline V gene sequence: CDR1 LNHNV, CDR2 YYDKDF (reference sequence). The chain's CDR3 is CATSPGGHKYYEQYF. The CDR3 nucleotides read TGTGCCACCAGCCCCGGAGGGCACAAGTACTACGAGCAGTACTTC.

This clonotype was found a few times. The J gene is TRBJ1-6, the V gene TRBV20-1; D perhaps matches TRBD1 (5 bases). V lost 0 bases, J lost 6 bases, and 9 bases lay in between. The CDR3 runs to 14 residues. The germline V gene encodes CDR1 DFQATT and CDR2 SNEGSKA (reference sequence). For the CDR3, the DNA is TGCAGTGCTAGAGAGGGGGGAGGTAATTCACCCCTCCACTTT. It translates to CSAREGGGNSPLHF.

V gene TRBV5-1 combines with J gene TRBJ1-1; TRBD1 agrees at 7 bases. The CDR3 sequence is 14 residues long. Germline V gene lookup returns CDR1 SGHRS and CDR2 YFSETQ. The J segment lost 1 base and the V segment lost 5 bases, leaving 5 bases of the junction unmatched. The CDR3 nucleotides read TGCGCCAGCAGGAGACAGGGCTCGAACACTGAAGCTTTCTTT. Translated, it gives CASRRQGSNTEAFF. The variable domain in full, completed from reference TRBV5-1 and TRBJ1-1, reads KAGVTQTPRYLIKTRGQQVTLSCSPISGHRSVSWYQQTPGQGLQFLFEYFSETQRNKGNFPGRFSGRQFSNSRSEMNVSTLELGDSALYLCASRRQGSNTEAFFGQGTRLTVV.

This clonotype was detected ten times or more. The rearrangement joins TRBV12-3 or TRBV12-4 to TRBJ1-6; a possible D gene is TRBD1 (5 bases). V lost 7 bases, J lost 10 bases, and 11 bases lay in between. This CDR3 has 12 residues. CDR3 amino acids: CASNTEGSPLHF. The CDR3 DNA is TGTGCCAGCAATACTGAGGGGTCACCCCTCCACTTT.

Many counts were recorded for this clonotype. V usage is TRBV6-5 and J usage is TRBJ2-5; D may be TRBD1 (6 bases). The germline V gene has CDR1 MNHEY and CDR2 SVGAGI. CDR3 length: 12 residues. Trimming cost V 4 bases and J 9 bases, with 12 bases left between them. The CDR3 region has the DNA TGTGCCAGCAGTTGGGCGACAGGCCCCCAGTACTTC. Its translation is CASSWATGPQYF.

Ten or more counts support this clonotype. The chain has TRBV7-2 and TRBJ1-1; 7 positions match TRBD1. This CDR3 region has 16 residues. Germline assignment: CDR1 SGHTA and CDR2 FQGNSA. With 5 bases clipped from V and 5 bases from J, the junction kept 14 bases outside the gene matches. CDR3 in amino acids: CASSTGQVLSTTEAFF. The CDR3 coding sequence is TGTGCCAGCAGCACCGGACAGGTCCTGAGTACAACTGAAGCTTTCTTT.

Only a few counts were recorded for this clonotype. This chain links TRBV20-1 with TRBJ2-5, with D possibly TRBD2 on 5 matching bases. Germline V gene lookup returns CDR1 DFQATT and CDR2 SNEGSKA (reference sequence). The CDR3 spans 14 residues. V was trimmed by 1 base and J by 5 bases, leaving 14 bases between them. The CDR3 loop reads CSARGLAILETQYF. CDR3 bases: TGCAGTGCTAGAGGTCTAGCCATTTTGGAGACCCAGTACTTC.

This clonotype showed up many times. The rearrangement uses TRBV28 and TRBJ2-7; TRBD1 might be the D (6 bases). V lost 2 bases and J lost 0, with 14 bases in between. This CDR3 region has 16 residues. The germline gives CDR1 MDHEN, CDR2 SYDVKM. CDR3 sequence reads: CASSLMKGVISYEQYF. The CDR3 nucleotides read TGTGCCAGCAGTTTAATGAAGGGGGTGATCTCCTACGAGCAGTACTTC.

This clonotype was detected a few times. The CDR3 loop is CASSFAGTGIYNEQFF. In nucleotides, the CDR3 is TGTGCCAGCAGTTTCGCCGGGACAGGGATCTACAATGAGCAGTTCTTC. This chain links TRBV6-2 or TRBV6-3 with TRBJ2-1, with 9 bases fitting TRBD1. CDR1 MNHEY and CDR2 SVGEGT come from the germline V gene. V shed 4 bases and J 3 bases; nucleotides not matched to a gene: 7. CDR3 length equals 16 residues.

The V call is TRBV20-1, the J call TRBJ1-5; D is unresolved. There are 14 residues in the CDR3. Germline V CDR1 and CDR2: DFQATT, SNEGSKA (reference sequence). Trimming pared 0 bases from V and 4 bases from J, leaving 10 bases between. CDR3 in DNA: TGCAGTGCTAGAGATCTCGGGATGAATCAGCCCCAGCATTTT. This codes for CSARDLGMNQPQHF.

The V call is TRBV20-1, the J call TRBJ1-5, with unresolved D. CDR1 and CDR2 (germline): DFQATT, SNEGSKA (reference sequence). The CDR3 totals 16 residues. V gave up 4 bases and J gave up 0 bases, with 16 bases separating them. The CDR3 region has the DNA TGCAGTGCTACCAGGACGGGAACTTATAGCAATCAGCCCCAGCATTTT. Its translation: CSATRTGTYSNQPQHF.

Note on this clonotype: Since a much larger clone is just one base distant, this may be a read error. The chain combines TRBV5-6 with TRBJ2-7, with D possibly being TRBD1 or TRBD2 (5 bases each). The V end was cut by 2 bases, the J end by 0 bases, with 6 bases between. The CDR3 length is 13 residues. Germline V gene sequence: CDR1 SGHDT, CDR2 YYEEEE. This CDR3 is CASSFGTSYEQYF. CDR3 DNA sequence: TGTGCCAGCAGCTTTGGGACCTCCTACGAGCAGTACTTC.

V is TRBV20-1 and J is TRBJ2-5; 9 bases line up with TRBD1. The CDR3 has 15 residues. Germline values: CDR1 DFQATT, CDR2 SNEGSKA (reference sequence). V was clipped by 7 bases and J by 3 bases; unmatched bases: 12. CDR3 coding DNA: TGCAGTGTCCTTCCCTGGGACAGGGTTAAAGAGACCCAGTACTTC. Protein sequence: CSVLPWDRVKETQYF.

The gene calls are TRBV5-6 and TRBJ2-7, with TRBD1 matching over 7 bases. The CDR3 spans 16 residues. Unmatched junction bases numbered 14, after V lost 4 bases and J lost 4 bases. Germline V CDR1 and CDR2: SGHDT, YYEEEE. CDR3 coding DNA: TGTGCCAGCAGCACTTACCGACAGGGCTTATCTTACGAGCAGTACTTC. This gives the protein CASSTYRQGLSYEQYF.

This clonotype showed up just a few times. This chain links TRBV28 with TRBJ2-3, with no clear D. Trimming pared 5 bases from V and 3 bases from J, leaving 21 bases between. This CDR3 spans 17 amino acids. The germline CDR1 and CDR2 sequences are MDHEN and SYDVKM. This CDR3 is CASSDFFFGQKTDTQYF. CDR3 bases: TGTGCCAGCAGTGACTTTTTCTTCGGTCAGAAGACAGATACGCAGTATTTT. The whole variable domain, remainder taken from reference TRBV28 and TRBJ2-3, is DVKVTQSSRYLVKRTGEKVFLECVQDMDHENMFWYRQDPGLGLRLIYFSYDVKMKEKGDIPEGYSVSREKKERFSLILESASTNQTSMYLCASSDFFFGQKTDTQYFGPGTRLTVL.

This chain uses TRBV20-1 with TRBJ1-1; unclear D gene. Per the germline V gene, CDR1 is DFQATT and CDR2 is SNEGSKA (reference sequence). The CDR3 totals 12 residues. Trimming took 2 bases from V and 1 from J, leaving 5 bases between them. The CDR3 nucleotides read TGCAGTGCTAGAAGCTCGAACACTGAAGCTTTCTTT. The encoded protein is CSARSSNTEAFF.

The J gene is TRBJ1-1, the V gene TRBV5-1, with 7 bases lining up with TRBD1. The CDR3 spans 13 residues. The V gene's germline CDR1 is SGHRS and CDR2 YFSETQ. V shed 4 bases, J shed 8 bases, and the junction held 8 bases outside the gene matches. CDR3: CASSPRTGREAFF. Written as DNA, the CDR3 is TGCGCCAGCAGCCCGCGGACAGGACGCGAAGCTTTCTTT.

The V gene is TRBV20-1, the J gene TRBJ2-5; the match to TRBD2 covers 12 bases. CDR3 length equals 14 residues. The V gene's germline CDR1 is DFQATT and CDR2 SNEGSKA (reference sequence). Trimming took 6 bases from V and 4 from J; bases not matched to a gene: 6. CDR3 region: CSANLAGGRETQYF. CDR3 bases: TGCAGTGCAAACCTAGCGGGGGGGCGAGAGACCCAGTACTTC.